This paragraph covers one T cell receptor (beta chain) sequence. Its target is unknown. This entry belongs to a study of cytomegalovirus exposure and HLA in healthy donors. Study outcomes and limitations: Both high specificity and high sensitivity reportedly marked the classifier's diagnosis of cytomegalovirus status.

V was cut by 1 base and J by 4 bases, with 13 bases left in between. Germline lookup yields CDR1 SGHTA and CDR2 FQGNSA. This CDR3 has 15 residues. The PCR employed 60 Vbeta primers together with 13 Jbeta primers. Libraries were prepared by immunoSEQ multiplex PCR; TCRdb keeps only in-frame clonotypes and omits some of them. The table includes about 150,000 clones, around 78% detected once. This chain uses TRBV7-2 with TRBJ1-1, with D possibly matching TRBD1 (6 bases). This receptor was identified in a woman aged 40 to 50 in good health and CMV-seronegative. Input material: PBMCs. This CDR3 is CASSLGPQGSTEAFF. As DNA, the CDR3 is TGTGCCAGCAGCTTAGGACCACAGGGAAGCACTGAAGCTTTCTTT.